A single sample gave rise to the 23 T cell receptor beta chains below, sequenced in a study of metastatic and nonmetastatic thyroid tumors (TCRdb year 2020). No treatment had been received by any patient before thyroid surgery. Library preparation employed PCR. The sample was run on an Illumina HiSeq 4000. TCRdb reprocessing: public reads trimmed at Q25 with fastp, clones called with MiXCR, in-frame beta chains kept. This sample lists approximately 12,000 clones; roughly 21% were detected once. In total, the top ten clones hold more than 13% of the sample. Sequenced: adjacent normal tissue. The receptors stem from a female donor with papillary thyroid cancer or a benign thyroid nodule (not recorded which). Some clones in this sample may be carry-over from other donors' samples.

As for this clone: The junction and the germline gene differ at one end; a read error may be behind it. The chain joins TRBV5-1 to TRBJ1-5; 9 nucleotides align to TRBD1. Germline values: CDR1 SGHRS, CDR2 YFSETQ. CDR3 length equals 15 residues. CDR3 sequence reads: CASRSGTGNDQPQHF. The CDR3, as DNA: TGCGCCAGCAGATCCGGGACAGGGAACGATCAGCCACAGCATTTT. Full variable domain (remainder filled in from reference TRBV5-1 and TRBJ1-5): KAGVTQTPRYLIKTRGQQVTLSCSPISGHRSVSWYQQTPGQGLQFLFEYFSETQRNKGNFPGRFSGRQFSNSRSEMNVSTLELGDSALYLCASRSGTGNDQPQHFGDGTRLSIL.

This clone is classed as medium-sized. The chain couples TRBV20-1 to TRBJ1-1, with a tentative D call TRBD1 (6 bases). The CDR3 covers 12 residues. V gave up 6 bases and J gave up 5 bases, with 13 bases separating them. Germline CDR1 and CDR2: DFQATT and SNEGSKA (reference sequence). CDR3 DNA: TGCAGTGCACGTCGGGGGCGGACTGAAGCTTTCTTT. This sequence encodes CSARRGRTEAFF.

This clone was detected many times. The chain employs TRBV3-1 and TRBJ1-6; D may be TRBD1 (5 bases). The CDR3 extends over 16 amino acids. Germline V gene data show CDR1 as LGHDT and CDR2 as YNNKEL (reference sequence). V gave up 0 bases and J gave up 1 base, with 7 bases separating them. CDR3 in amino acids: CASSQEGGSYNSPLHF. As DNA, the CDR3 is TGTGCCAGCAGCCAAGAGGGGGGTTCCTATAATTCACCCCTCCACTTT.

As for this clone: One base away lies a much larger clone, so this may be a sequencing read error. Other nucleotide sequences in the sample specify the same CDR3. V is TRBV4-3 and J is TRBJ2-1; possibly TRBD2 for D (6 bases). Deletions cut 7 bases from V and 10 bases from J, with 23 bases between. Germline V gene sequence: CDR1 LGHNA, CDR2 YSLEER. The CDR3 consists of 15 residues. CDR3 region: CASNIRGGVGDEQFF. The CDR3 coding sequence is TGCGCCAGCAACATTAGAGGCGGGGTCGGGGACGAGCAGTTCTTC.

In its sample, this clone was seen many times. Germline is not matched at one junction end, which may reflect a read error. The chain is built from TRBV20-1 and TRBJ2-5, with D maybe TRBD2 (5 bases). This CDR3 has 11 residues. Looked up from germline, CDR1 is DFQATT and CDR2 is SNEGSKA (reference sequence). CDR3 region: CSARGHSTQYF. The CDR3 DNA sequence: TGCAGTGCAAGAGGGCACTCGACCCAGTACTTC.

This clone was counted between two and nine times. The junction shows a germline mismatch at one end, possibly a read error. Other nucleotide sequences in the sample specify the same CDR3. The chain has TRBV20-1 and TRBJ2-3; TRBD2 matches at 8 bases. Per germline, CDR1 DFQATT and CDR2 SNEGSKA (reference sequence). This CDR3 comprises 14 residues. CDR3 region: CSAPLAGTPDTQYF. CDR3 sequence (DNA): TGCAGTGCCCCTTTAGCGGGGACTCCCGATACACAGTATTTT.

This clone has only a few counts. The CDR3: CASSLIRGGYTF. CDR3 sequence (DNA): TGTGCCAGCAGCTTAATTCGGGGGGGCTACACCTTC. The chain employs TRBV11-2 and TRBJ1-2; a possible D gene is TRBD1 (5 bases). The CDR3 runs to 12 residues. V dropped 2 bases and J dropped 8 bases, with 9 bases sitting between them. The germline CDR1 and CDR2 sequences are SGHAT and FQNNGV.

This clone showed up many times. The conserved phenylalanine or tryptophan is not found at the CDR3 terminus, so this likely reflects a read error. This chain joins TRBV6-5 and TRBJ1-6; possible D gene TRBD1, 6 bases. The CDR3 runs 17 residues. Between the trimmed V and J ends, which lost 0 bases and 8 bases, there was a span of 17 bases. Germline CDR1 reads MNHEY; CDR2 reads SVGAGI. For the CDR3, the DNA is TGTGCCAGCAGTTACTCATTGCCGGGACAAGTGGATTCACCCCTCCACTAC. Translated: CASSYSLPGQVDSPLHY.

This clone was counted a few times. The chain recombines TRBV12-3 or TRBV12-4 with TRBJ1-1, with TRBD1 matching 9 bases. CDR3 length: 14 residues. J was trimmed by 5 bases and V by 4 bases; bases with no gene match: 5. The CDR3 here is CASSYTGGGTEAFF. CDR3 sequence (DNA): TGTGCCAGCAGTTACACAGGGGGCGGGACTGAAGCTTTCTTT.

The J gene is TRBJ2-2, the V gene TRBV6-4; D gene uncertain. Deletions cut 9 bases from V and 7 bases from J, with 6 bases between. Germline V gene sequence: CDR1 MRHNA, CDR2 SNTAGT. This CDR3 spans 10 amino acids. CDR3 nucleotides: TGTGCCAGTCGTGACGGGGAGCTGTTTTTT. Translation: CASRDGELFF.

The sample holds many counts of this clone. The chain employs TRBV4-2 and TRBJ1-5; D call uncertain. Germline CDR1 is LGHNA and CDR2 is YNFKEQ. V was trimmed by 0 bases and J by 6 bases, leaving 9 bases between them. The CDR3 totals 14 residues. The CDR3: CASSQDKGAQPQHF. The DNA for the CDR3 is TGTGCCAGCAGCCAAGACAAGGGTGCTCAGCCCCAGCATTTT.

The rearrangement uses TRBV19 and TRBJ2-5; D uncertain. CDR3 length: 12 residues. Trimming took off 6 bases at V and 4 bases at J, with 9 bases between the two ends. The V gene's germline CDR1 is LNHDA and CDR2 SQIVND (reference sequence). The DNA for the CDR3 is TGTGCCAGTAGCAGTCGTGGAGAGACCCAGTACTTC. Residues: CASSSRGETQYF.

This clone showed up many times. This chain uses TRBV12-3 or TRBV12-4 with TRBJ2-4; 12 nucleotides align to TRBD2. The junction had 10 bases not matched to a gene; V was cut back by 3 bases and J by 1 base. There are 19 residues in the CDR3. The CDR3 spells CASSFRRPSGGAAKNIQYF. The CDR3 DNA reads as TGTGCCAGCAGTTTTAGGAGGCCTAGCGGGGGGGCCGCCAAAAACATTCAGTACTTC.

In this sample, this clone is medium-sized. The chain joins TRBV6-1 to TRBJ2-5; no clear D. The CDR3 runs 13 residues. With 10 bases removed from V and 4 bases from J, the gap between germline ends came to 16 bases. Germline CDR1 and CDR2: MNHNS and SASEGT. CDR3 coding DNA: TGTGCCACCCATCGGACCAGAAGAGAGACCCAGTACTTC. Its protein is CATHRTRRETQYF.

This clone was counted many times. The gene calls are TRBV5-1 and TRBJ2-5; D is possibly TRBD2 (5 bases). This CDR3 spans 14 amino acids. CDR1 SGHRS and CDR2 YFSETQ come from the germline V gene. The V end lost 0 bases, the J end lost 5 bases, and 11 bases lay between the germline ends. CDR3 DNA sequence: TGCGCCAGCAGCTTGGTTCAGAGGGTGGAGACCCAGTACTTC. Translated: CASSLVQRVETQYF.

This clone was seen at least ten times. The chain uses TRBV7-2 and TRBJ1-5; 7 nucleotides align to TRBD1. V was clipped by 5 bases and J by 0 bases; unmatched bases: 4. The CDR3 extends over 15 amino acids. In germline, CDR1 is SGHTA, CDR2 FQGNSA. CDR3 region: CASSAGTVSNQPQHF. The CDR3 nucleotides are TGTGCCAGCAGCGCCGGGACAGTTAGCAATCAGCCCCAGCATTTT.

This clone was detected a few times. V gene TRBV24-1 combines with J gene TRBJ1-2, with D perhaps matching TRBD1 (5 bases). This CDR3 has 12 residues. Germline assignment: CDR1 KGHDR and CDR2 SFDVKD. V lost 3 bases and J lost 14, with 15 bases in between. The CDR3 here is CATSDGGGPETF. The CDR3 DNA reads as TGTGCCACCAGTGATGGGGGAGGGCCAGAGACCTTC.

This clone qualifies as medium-sized. The junction differs from germline at one of its ends, possibly a read error. J is TRBJ2-2 and V is TRBV12-3 or TRBV12-4; D may be TRBD1 (5 bases). The CDR3 has 14 amino acids. CDR3 residues: CASSLDKPTRELFF. CDR3 bases: TGTGCCAGCAGTTTGGACAAGCCCACCAGGGAGCTGTTTTTT.

This clone appeared many times. The rearrangement links TRBV18 to TRBJ1-1; perhaps TRBD1 as D (5 bases). The CDR3 is made up of 13 amino acids. Germline CDR1 KGHSH, CDR2 LQKENI. Between the trimmed V and J ends, which lost 3 bases and 5 bases, there was a span of 10 bases. The CDR3 region is CASSPRGGTEAFF. The CDR3 DNA is TGTGCCAGCTCACCCCGGGGGGGGACTGAAGCTTTCTTT.

CDR3 in amino acids: CASRHLTPLYEQYF. In DNA form, the CDR3 reads TGTGCCAGCAGACACTTAACTCCCCTCTACGAGCAGTACTTC. The V call is TRBV6-1, the J call TRBJ2-7; D is undetermined. Trimming removed 6 bases at V and 3 bases at J, with 15 bases between. CDR1 MNHNS and CDR2 SASEGT come from the germline V gene. The CDR3 spans 14 residues.

This clone occurred many times. The chain is built from TRBV20-1 and TRBJ2-3; TRBD2 aligns across 11 bases. CDR3 length equals 14 residues. CDR1 is DFQATT, CDR2 SNEGSKA, per germline (reference sequence). V trimming: 3 bases; J trimming: 3 bases; junction bases outside the gene matches: 2. The CDR3 nucleotides are TGCAGTGCTAGCAGACTAGCGGGAACAGATACGCAGTATTTT. Translation: CSASRLAGTDTQYF.

The chain recombines TRBV7-8 with TRBJ1-1; D remains ambiguous. This CDR3 spans 13 amino acids. Per germline, CDR1 SGHVS and CDR2 FQNEAQ. Trimming cost V 4 bases and J 5 bases, with 11 bases left between them. CDR3 nucleotide sequence: TGTGCCAGCAGCTCTCAAGGGAAAACTGAAGCTTTCTTT. Residues: CASSSQGKTEAFF.

This clone is categorized as medium-sized (0.01 to 0.1%). This chain joins TRBV24-1 and TRBJ1-5, with D possibly TRBD1 on 5 matching bases. Trimming removed 2 bases at V and 5 bases at J, with 12 bases between. CDR3 size: 15 residues. The germline V gene has CDR1 KGHDR and CDR2 SFDVKD. The CDR3 DNA sequence: TGTGCCACCAGTGATTCAGGACGGGGGGATCAGCCCCAGCATTTT. Translating gives CATSDSGRGDQPQHF.